This entry concerns a single T cell receptor beta chain. This entry belongs to a study of blood T cell repertoires in COVID-19. Study-wide background: Acute and convalescent COVID-19 samples came from the United States, Italy and Spain. Sources were T cells, B-cell-depleted T cells, or PBMCs; the material itself was cDNA or gDNA.

CDR3 length: 19 residues. From germline, CDR1 is PRHDT and CDR2 FYEKMQ (reference sequence). V trimming: 4 bases; J trimming: 0 bases; junction bases outside the gene matches: 12. Original data processing: Scientists estimated how many nucleated cells there were by amplifying reference gene primers. Profiling relied on immunoSEQ multiplex PCR, and the TCRdb table lists in-frame clones only, not all of them. V, J and clone size are taken as reported in that table, and D and trimming were inferred from the DNA itself. The data contain approximately 100,000 clones, more than 75% of them singletons. Sequenced input: peripheral blood. This TCR was recovered from a human donor in a cohort sampled during active COVID-19. The chain uses TRBV13 and TRBJ2-7; 13 positions agree with TRBD2. The CDR3 is CASSSTGTSGTTSSYEQYF. For the CDR3, the DNA is TGTGCCAGCAGCTCAACCGGGACTAGCGGGACTACGAGCTCCTACGAGCAGTACTTC.